A single sample gave rise to the 18 T cell receptor beta chains below, sequenced in a study of T-cell memory formation after mild COVID-19. TCRdb used MiXCR to reprocess the 5' RACE reads, holding one entry per CDR3 protein. The table shows about 560,000 distinct CDR3 sequences, with around 16% occurring only once. Material for sequencing was PBMCs or a T cell subset sorted from them (not recorded which). These receptors all stem from an adult woman who had mild COVID-19 (a few samples of this study predate the infection). Cell type and time point are not known.

This clonotype has a handful of counts. The chain links TRBV7-9 to TRBJ2-1; D gene ambiguous. The CDR3 is made up of 13 amino acids. In germline, CDR1 is SEHNR, CDR2 FQNEAQ (reference sequence). V was cut by 10 bases and J by 5 bases, with 15 bases left in between. The CDR3 nucleotides are TGTGCCACGGTACGGGCGACCAACAATGAGCAGTTCTTC. It is translated as CATVRATNNEQFF. The whole variable domain, filled in from reference TRBV7-9 and TRBJ2-1, reads DTGVSQNPRHKITKRGQNVTFRCDPISEHNRLYWYRQTLGQGPEFLTYFQNEAQLEKSRLLSDRFSAERPKGSFSTLEIQRTEQGDSAMYLCATVRATNNEQFFGPGTRLTVL.

The chain couples TRBV5-1 to TRBJ2-5, with 11 bases lining up with TRBD2. The CDR3 has 16 residues. Germline CDR1 SGHRS, CDR2 YFSETQ. After removal of 3 bases from V and 2 bases from J, the junction contained 6 bases not matched to a gene. DNA of the CDR3: TGCGCCAGCAGCTCAGTTAGCGGGAGGGTTCAAGAGACCCAGTACTTC. Amino acid sequence: CASSSVSGRVQETQYF.

The J gene is TRBJ2-4, the V gene TRBV7-9; the D gene is possibly TRBD2 (6 bases). The CDR3 is 17 residues long. Trimming took off 2 bases at V and 1 base at J, with 15 bases between the two ends. Germline V gene lookup returns CDR1 SEHNR and CDR2 FQNEAQ (reference sequence). In DNA form, the CDR3 reads TGTGCCAGCAGCTTATTCACGGCGGGATCGGCCAAAAACATTCAGTACTTC. Residues: CASSLFTAGSAKNIQYF.

This clonotype was seen more than once but under ten times. The V call is TRBV7-3, the J call TRBJ2-2; TRBD1 might be the D (6 bases). This CDR3 region has 16 residues. V was clipped by 5 bases and J by 2 bases, with 15 bases between them. Germline CDR1 and CDR2: SGHTA and FQGTGA. The CDR3 here is CASSPHGTPNTGELFF. In DNA, the CDR3 is TGTGCCAGCAGCCCCCACGGGACACCCAACACCGGGGAGCTGTTTTTT.

At least ten counts were recorded for this clonotype. The V call is TRBV18, the J call TRBJ2-5; 7 positions match TRBD1. Trimming cost V 8 bases and J 5 bases; bases outside gene matches: 8. Germline assignment: CDR1 KGHSH and CDR2 LQKENI. The CDR3 is 13 residues long. The chain's CDR3 is CASSPDRAETQYF. DNA for the CDR3: TGTGCCAGCAGCCCTGACAGGGCGGAGACCCAGTACTTC.

The chain carries TRBV24-1 and TRBJ2-1, with D possibly matching TRBD2 (5 bases). This CDR3 comprises 16 residues. Germline CDR1 reads KGHDR; CDR2 reads SFDVKD. The germline V and J ends were trimmed by 2 bases and 4 bases, with 14 bases remaining between them. CDR3 DNA sequence: TGTGCCACCAGTGATTCAAGCGGTACTTCTTACAATGAGCAGTTCTTC. Translated: CATSDSSGTSYNEQFF.

This clonotype was observed a few times. The junction and the germline gene differ at one end; a read error may be behind it. This chain links TRBV6-1 with TRBJ2-5, with D maybe TRBD2 (5 bases). Germline values: CDR1 MNHNS, CDR2 SASEGT. This CDR3 contains 13 residues. CDR3 sequence (DNA): TGTGCCAGCAACACACCCCCGAGGACTCAAGAGGACTTC. Translated: CASNTPPRTQEDF.

The chain employs TRBV10-3 and TRBJ2-7; 9 bases are a match to TRBD2. V lost 4 bases to trimming and J lost 1 base; unmatched junction nucleotides: 2. The CDR3 length is 14 residues. Germline V gives CDR1 ENHRY, CDR2 SYGVKD. In DNA form, the CDR3 reads TGTGCCATCAGTGTGCTAGCGGGATCCTACGAGCAGTACTTC. Residues: CAISVLAGSYEQYF.

The chain combines TRBV15 with TRBJ2-1, with D possibly being TRBD1 (8 bases). V was pared by 3 bases and J by 6 bases, with 18 bases between. The CDR3 runs 16 residues. Germline values: CDR1 LNHNV, CDR2 YYDKDF (reference sequence). CDR3 amino acids: CATSRSGQGLFNEQFF. The CDR3 DNA follows: TGTGCCACCAGCAGGTCAGGACAGGGACTATTCAATGAGCAGTTCTTC. Filled out from reference TRBV15 and TRBJ2-1, the complete variable domain reads DAMVIQNPRYQVTQFGKPVTLSCSQTLNHNVMYWYQQKSSQAPKLLFHYYDKDFNNEADTPDNFQSRRPNTSFCFLDIRSPGLGDTAMYLCATSRSGQGLFNEQFFGPGTRLTVL.

This clonotype has a handful of counts. V is TRBV9 and J is TRBJ2-2, with TRBD2 as a possible D gene (6 bases). V lost 1 base and J 7 bases, leaving 8 bases between the germline ends. This CDR3 is 13 amino acids long. CDR1 and CDR2 from the germline V gene are SGDLS and YYNGEE. Written as DNA, the CDR3 is TGTGCCAGCAGCGTATTAGCGGACGGGGAGCTGTTTTTT. It codes for CASSVLADGELFF.

In DNA, the CDR3 is TGTGCCAGCAGCGAGCGACTAGCGGCCTACGAGCAGTACTTC. This gives the protein CASSERLAAYEQYF. This chain connects TRBV6-5 to TRBJ2-7, with TRBD2 identical over 9 bases. V lost 6 bases, J lost 2 bases, and 5 bases stayed unmatched. Germline CDR1 reads MNHEY; CDR2 reads SVGAGI. The CDR3 runs 14 residues.

The chain employs TRBV5-4 and TRBJ1-2; perhaps TRBD1 as D (5 bases). The germline gives CDR1 SGHNT, CDR2 YYREEE (reference sequence). The CDR3 has 12 residues. The ends were cut back, 5 bases at V and 8 bases at J, with 13 bases in the middle. The CDR3 spells CASRFGTSGYTF. The CDR3 nucleotides read TGTGCCAGCAGATTCGGGACGTCGGGCTACACCTTC.

The gene calls are TRBV10-3 and TRBJ1-3, with 7 bases that match TRBD1. Germline CDR1 and CDR2: ENHRY and SYGVKD. With V trimmed by 6 bases and J by 3 bases, 8 bases remained unmatched. The CDR3 sequence is 15 residues long. CDR3 sequence reads: CAISDRVSVGNTIYF. For the CDR3, the DNA is TGTGCCATCAGCGACAGGGTCTCTGTTGGAAACACCATATATTTT.

This clonotype occurred a few times. The genes are TRBV7-2 and TRBJ2-2; the match to TRBD1 covers 7 bases. Looked up from germline, CDR1 is SGHTA and CDR2 is FQGNSA. The junction had 7 bases not matched to a gene; V was cut back by 4 bases and J by 5 bases. The CDR3 totals 15 residues. The CDR3 region has the DNA TGTGCCAGCAGCTCCCGACAGGGTTGGACCGGGGAGCTGTTTTTT. It codes for CASSSRQGWTGELFF.

This chain connects TRBV12-3 or TRBV12-4 to TRBJ2-7, with 10 bases aligning to TRBD1. V lost 2 bases, J lost 6 bases, and 7 bases stayed unmatched. The CDR3 is 15 amino acids. This CDR3 is CASSLSGTGVSEQYF. The CDR3, as DNA: TGTGCCAGCAGTTTATCCGGGACAGGGGTCTCCGAGCAGTACTTC.

This clonotype was picked up a small number of times. This CDR3 is CASSLRRDRGYTEAFF. CDR3 DNA: TGTGCCAGCAGTTTACGGAGGGACCGGGGCTACACTGAAGCTTTCTTT. The chain is built from TRBV6-2 or TRBV6-3 and TRBJ1-1; a weak D match, TRBD1 (5 bases). Trimming left V 4 bases short and J 3 bases short, with 18 bases between. The CDR3 is 16 amino acids. Germline CDR1 MNHEY, CDR2 SVGEGT.

This rearrangement joins TRBV7-3 to TRBJ1-1; TRBD1 aligns across 8 bases. CDR1 and CDR2 from the germline V gene are SGHTA and FQGTGA. This CDR3 has 14 residues. The trim removed 5 bases at V and 4 bases at J, leaving 6 bases unmatched. The CDR3 DNA is TGTGCCAGCAGCGAGGGACAGGTCGGCACTGAAGCTTTCTTT. It yields the protein CASSEGQVGTEAFF.

This clonotype was counted many times. This sequence joins TRBV7-6 and TRBJ2-3, with 8 bases identical to TRBD2. This CDR3 has 14 residues. V lost 4 bases, J lost 1 base, and 1 base stayed unmatched. Germline V gene data show CDR1 as SGHVS and CDR2 as FNYEAQ. CDR3 coding DNA: TGTGCCAGCAGCTATAGCGGGGGCACAGATACGCAGTATTTT. Translated, it gives CASSYSGGTDTQYF.